The 22 T cell receptor beta chains below were found in one sample sequenced in a study of T cell responses to AZD1222 COVID-19 vaccine. TCRdb's copy holds only in-frame clones and misses some; the assay was immunoSEQ multiplex PCR. The table shows about 110,000 clones, with about 87% occurring only once. This specimen was peripheral blood, taken on day 0 of AZD1222 vaccination. The origin of the receptors is an adult in good health.

CDR3 in DNA: TGTGCCAGCAGCCCCAACAGGGGGTTCGACTACTACGAGCAGTACTTC. Protein product: CASSPNRGFDYYEQYF. V usage is TRBV3-1 (or the pseudogene TRBV3-2) and J usage is TRBJ2-7; 8 bases match TRBD1. J gave up 3 bases and V 4 bases, and 11 bases lay outside the gene matches. Germline CDR1 LGHDT, CDR2 YNNKEL (reference sequence). This CDR3 spans 16 amino acids.

This chain connects TRBV11-2 to TRBJ2-1; the D gene is possibly TRBD1 (5 bases). V lost 4 bases to trimming and J lost 10 bases, with 14 bases between them. This CDR3 is built from 13 residues. Germline CDR1 reads SGHAT; CDR2 reads FQNNGV. The CDR3 DNA follows: TGTGCCAGCAGCTCAGGGTCCTTCTGGGAGCAGTTCTTC. It yields the protein CASSSGSFWEQFF.

The chain couples TRBV7-9 to TRBJ2-7, with 8 bases identical to TRBD2. Germline loops: CDR1 SEHNR, CDR2 FQNEAQ (reference sequence). Trimming removed 7 bases from V and 0 bases from J; junction bases left unmatched: 8. CDR3 length: 15 amino acids. In DNA, the CDR3 is TGTGCCAGCACCGACCTAGCGGGCCTCTCCTACGAGCAGTACTTC. Its protein is CASTDLAGLSYEQYF. The complete variable domain, with remaining parts taken from reference TRBV7-9 and TRBJ2-7, reads DTGVSQNPRHKITKRGQNVTFRCDPISEHNRLYWYRQTLGQGPEFLTYFQNEAQLEKSRLLSDRFSAERPKGSFSTLEIQRTEQGDSAMYLCASTDLAGLSYEQYFGPGTRLTVT.

The chain is built from TRBV19 and TRBJ2-2; 8 bases are a match to TRBD1. The CDR3 is made up of 17 amino acids. J gave up 4 bases and V 6 bases, and 13 bases lay outside the gene matches. Germline-derived CDR1 and CDR2 are LNHDA and SQIVND (reference sequence). The CDR3 sequence is CASSPDRALQGTGELFF. CDR3 DNA: TGTGCCAGTAGCCCGGACAGGGCCCTCCAAGGCACCGGGGAGCTGTTTTTT.

The chain couples TRBV6-6 to TRBJ1-1; tentative D call: TRBD1 (5 bases). Germline V gene data show CDR1 as MNHNY and CDR2 as SVGAGI (reference sequence). V lost 2 bases, J lost 1 base, and 14 bases lay in between. The length of the CDR3 is 16 residues. The CDR3, as DNA: TGTGCCAGCAGTTACGGGCGTACAGGAGAGAACACTGAAGCTTTCTTT. It yields the protein CASSYGRTGENTEAFF.

In this sample, this clone turned up once. J is TRBJ1-5 and V is TRBV15, with 7 bases that match TRBD1. Germline V lookup: CDR1 LNHNV, CDR2 YYDKDF (reference sequence). The CDR3 loop spans 14 amino acids. Germline trimming cut 0 bases from V and 5 bases from J; bases unmatched to any gene: 1. CDR3 nucleotides: TGTGCCACCAGCAGAGATCAGGGGGATCAGCCCCAGCATTTT. The encoded protein is CATSRDQGDQPQHF.

The chain couples TRBV7-2 to TRBJ2-3, with 13 bases lining up with TRBD2. J gave up 5 bases and V 2 bases, and 7 bases lay outside the gene matches. The CDR3 is 17 residues long. Germline lookup yields CDR1 SGHTA and CDR2 FQGNSA. CDR3 in amino acids: CASSLRGTSGEVDTQYF. The CDR3 region has the DNA TGTGCCAGCAGCTTAAGGGGGACTAGCGGGGAGGTAGATACGCAGTATTTT.

This clone was picked up a small number of times. This chain connects TRBV5-4 to TRBJ1-1, with D possibly TRBD1 on 5 matching bases. From germline, CDR1 is SGHNT and CDR2 YYREEE (reference sequence). This CDR3 is 15 amino acids long. V was trimmed by 0 bases and J by 6 bases, leaving 15 bases between them. CDR3 bases: TGTGCCAGCAGCTTGGCGGGGAGTTGGGGCTCTGAAGCTTTCTTT. This sequence encodes CASSLAGSWGSEAFF.

This chain uses TRBV2 with TRBJ1-1; D is unresolved. This CDR3 is built from 13 residues. Trimming stripped 3 bases from V and 7 bases from J, with 12 bases between. CDR1 is SNHLY and CDR2 is FYNNEI in the germline V gene. The CDR3 sequence: CASSEGRSGEAFF. In DNA, the CDR3 is TGTGCCAGCAGTGAGGGAAGGAGCGGTGAAGCTTTCTTT.

This chain links TRBV28 with TRBJ1-2; 8 nucleotides agree with TRBD1. The CDR3 sequence is 13 residues long. Germline CDR1 reads MDHEN; CDR2 reads SYDVKM. Unmatched junction bases numbered 9, after V lost 7 bases and J lost 8 bases. The CDR3 DNA follows: TGTGCCAGCAACGCCAGGGGGCCTTACGGCTACACCTTC. Translated, it gives CASNARGPYGYTF.

This chain uses TRBV19 with TRBJ2-7; D unclear. The CDR3 spans 14 residues. Germline CDR1 reads LNHDA; CDR2 reads SQIVND (reference sequence). Between the trimmed V and J ends, which lost 1 base and 0 bases, there was a span of 7 bases. The CDR3 sequence: CASSIGGHSYEQYF. CDR3 bases: TGTGCCAGTAGTATAGGTGGGCACTCCTACGAGCAGTACTTC.

This sequence joins TRBV7-8 and TRBJ2-7; possible D gene TRBD2, 6 bases. From germline, CDR1 is SGHVS and CDR2 FQNEAQ. V shed 5 bases and J shed 0 bases, with 11 bases lying between them. The CDR3 contains 14 residues. This CDR3 reads CASSASDLSYEQYF. The CDR3 DNA sequence: TGTGCCAGCAGCGCTAGCGACCTCTCCTACGAGCAGTACTTC.

V usage is TRBV29-1 and J usage is TRBJ1-2; perhaps TRBD1 as D (6 bases). CDR1 is SQVTM and CDR2 is ANQGSEA in the germline V gene. Trimming removed 4 bases from V and 5 bases from J, with 11 bases in between. This CDR3 has 12 amino acids. In DNA form, the CDR3 reads TGCAGCGTTGGATCAGGGGCTTATGGCTACACCTTC. Amino acids: CSVGSGAYGYTF.

On this clone: An end of the junction differs from the germline gene, which may be a read error. The CDR3 nucleotides are TGTGCCAGCAGTGACTCGAGGGCTGGAAACACCATATATTTT. The encoded protein is CASSDSRAGNTIYF. The V and J genes are TRBV6-5 and TRBJ1-3; D not certain. From germline, CDR1 is MNHEY and CDR2 SVGAGI. The CDR3 extends over 14 amino acids.

The chain is built from TRBV7-2 and TRBJ2-1; D call uncertain. CDR1 is SGHTA, CDR2 FQGNSA, per germline. Deletions cut 3 bases from V and 13 bases from J, with 16 bases between. This CDR3 spans 13 amino acids. The CDR3: CASSFRNPGSQFF. The CDR3 DNA sequence: TGTGCCAGCAGCTTTCGGAATCCCGGATCCCAGTTCTTC.

CDR3 sequence (DNA): TGTGCCAGCAGCTTGATCGGGGGTGCTAATCAGCCCCAGCATTTT. It yields the protein CASSLIGGANQPQHF. The chain employs TRBV5-6 and TRBJ1-5; a weak D match, TRBD1 (5 bases). The V gene lost 1 base and the J gene lost 4 bases, with 12 bases spanning the gap. CDR1 is SGHDT and CDR2 is YYEEEE in the germline V gene. The CDR3 loop spans 15 amino acids. Full variable domain (remainder filled in from reference TRBV5-6 and TRBJ1-5): DAGVTQSPTHLIKTRGQQVTLRCSPKSGHDTVSWYQQALGQGPQFIFQYYEEEERQRGNFPDRFSGHQFPNYSSELNVNALLLGDSALYLCASSLIGGANQPQHFGDGTRLSIL.

The chain joins TRBV27 to TRBJ2-7; a possible D gene is TRBD1 (5 bases). The CDR3 loop spans 13 amino acids. Germline values: CDR1 MNHEY, CDR2 SMNVEV (reference sequence). The V and J ends lost 3 bases and 5 bases respectively, with 11 bases between them. This chain's CDR3 is CASSFAGNNEQYF. The CDR3 region has the DNA TGTGCCAGCAGTTTTGCAGGGAACAACGAGCAGTACTTC.

The rearrangement links TRBV5-5 to TRBJ1-1, with no clear D. Germline CDR1 SGHKS, CDR2 YYEKEE (reference sequence). Trimming shortened V by 2 bases and J by 1 base, and 9 bases separated the two germline ends. The CDR3 covers 14 residues. The CDR3 sequence: CASSFSGQNTEAFF. CDR3 bases: TGTGCCAGCAGCTTTTCAGGCCAGAACACTGAAGCTTTCTTT.

V is TRBV6-5 and J is TRBJ2-7; maybe TRBD1 (6 bases). The CDR3 sequence is 16 residues long. The germline V gene encodes CDR1 MNHEY and CDR2 SVGAGI. Trimming removed 2 bases at V and 2 bases at J, with 16 bases between. For the CDR3, the DNA is TGTGCCAGCAGTTACACCATCCCGGGACAACCCTACGAGCAGTACTTC. It translates to CASSYTIPGQPYEQYF.

V usage is TRBV12-3 or TRBV12-4 and J usage is TRBJ1-2; possibly TRBD1 for D (6 bases). V was trimmed by 2 bases and J by 4 bases, leaving 8 bases between them. This CDR3 region has 13 residues. The CDR3 nucleotides read TGTGCCAGCAGTTTACAGGACAGCTATGGCTACACCTTC. Its protein product is CASSLQDSYGYTF.

The J gene is TRBJ1-6, the V gene TRBV19, with TRBD1 as a possible D gene (6 bases). Trimming pared 3 bases from V and 9 bases from J, leaving 12 bases between. CDR1 LNHDA and CDR2 SQIVND come from the germline V gene (reference sequence). This CDR3 is built from 14 residues. CDR3 DNA sequence: TGTGCCAGTAGTATTGGCCAGGGGATTTCACCCCTCCACTTT. Translation gives CASSIGQGISPLHF.

The rearrangement joins TRBV24-1 to TRBJ1-1; D may be TRBD1 (6 bases). Per the germline V gene, CDR1 is KGHDR and CDR2 is SFDVKD. The CDR3 consists of 16 residues. V gave up 0 bases and J gave up 1 base, with 11 bases separating them. The CDR3 region has the DNA TGTGCCACCAGTGATTTGTCTTGGGACACGAACACTGAAGCTTTCTTT. This codes for CATSDLSWDTNTEAFF.